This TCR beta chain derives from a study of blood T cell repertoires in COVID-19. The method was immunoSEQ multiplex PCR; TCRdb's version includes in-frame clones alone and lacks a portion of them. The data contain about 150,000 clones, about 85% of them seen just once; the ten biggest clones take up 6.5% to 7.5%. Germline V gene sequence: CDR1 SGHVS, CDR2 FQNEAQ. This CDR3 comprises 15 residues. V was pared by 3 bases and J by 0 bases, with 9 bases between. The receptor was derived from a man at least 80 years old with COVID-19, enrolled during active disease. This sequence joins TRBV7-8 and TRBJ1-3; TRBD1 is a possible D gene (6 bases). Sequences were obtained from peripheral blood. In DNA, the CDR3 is TGTGCCAGCAGCTTCGGACAGTACTCTGGAAACACCATATATTTT. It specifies CASSFGQYSGNTIYF.